This T cell receptor beta chain was profiled in a study of cytomegalovirus exposure and HLA in healthy donors. Study-wide findings and caveats: Both high specificity and high sensitivity reportedly marked the classifier's diagnosis of cytomegalovirus status. Across donors, sequencing depth was assumed by presence/absence analyses to be roughly uniform. Researchers reported in a later analysis that a missense DCLRE1C variant was tied to TCR beta V- and J-gene trimming.

This CDR3 region has 16 residues. Germline CDR1 reads SGHRS; CDR2 reads YFSETQ. The trim removed 6 bases at V and 2 bases at J, leaving 11 bases unmatched. This PCR relied on a set of 60 Vbeta primers and 13 Jbeta primers. Assay used: immunoSEQ multiplex PCR; TCRdb lists only in-frame clones, some missing. The table lists some 140,000 clones, 70% to 80% of them singletons. On this clone itself: Its antigen remains unidentified.

The receptor's source is a man aged 30 to 45 in good health and CMV-seropositive. The sample consisted of PBMCs. The chain joins TRBV5-1 to TRBJ2-5; 9 bases are shared with TRBD2. The CDR3 is CASTPQASGAQETQYF. CDR3 bases: TGCGCCAGCACCCCTCAGGCTAGCGGGGCGCAAGAGACCCAGTACTTC.